The 25 T cell receptor beta chains below all came from one sample that was sequenced in a study of human T cells and chemical hapten exposure. TCRdb re-derived calls from the RACE reads in MiXCR, one entry per CDR3 protein. The sample holds tens of thousands of distinct CDR3 sequences, 4.5% to 5.5% seen once. Regarding time point: healthy volunteer bleed at 6 weeks. The study extracted total RNA from unfractionated whole blood. Sequencing was performed on whole blood. Receptors originate from a human donor in good health. Some clones in this sample may be carry-over from other donors' samples.

There are many counts of this clonotype. This chain joins TRBV7-8 and TRBJ1-1, with unresolved D. The germline V and J ends were trimmed by 1 base and 1 base, with 4 bases remaining between them. The CDR3 runs 13 residues. CDR1 and CDR2 (germline): SGHVS, FQNEAQ. The CDR3 bases are TGTGCCAGCAGCTTAGTCGGGAACACTGAAGCTTTCTTT. Its protein product is CASSLVGNTEAFF.

This clonotype was seen a few times. The V call is TRBV7-9, the J call TRBJ2-1; TRBD2 aligns across 9 bases. The CDR3 is 16 amino acids. Losses at the gene ends were 2 bases for V and 8 bases for J; bases not matched to a gene: 10. Germline V gene lookup returns CDR1 SEHNR and CDR2 FQNEAQ (reference sequence). DNA of the CDR3: TGTGCCAGCAGCTTATTGGGGACTAGCAGATCGGATGAGCAGTTCTTC. This codes for CASSLLGTSRSDEQFF.

In this sample, this clonotype turned up many times. The chain employs TRBV5-1 and TRBJ2-1, with 9 bases identical to TRBD1. The CDR3 has 17 residues. The V and J ends lost 2 bases and 5 bases, in that order; junction bases with no gene match: 11. Per the germline V gene, CDR1 is SGHRS and CDR2 is YFSETQ. The CDR3 coding sequence is TGCGCCAGCAGCTTAACAGGGGGCCGTATTTCGGACAATGAGCAGTTCTTC. Amino acids: CASSLTGGRISDNEQFF.

This clonotype has a handful of counts. The chain has TRBV18 and TRBJ1-6; no clear D. CDR1 and CDR2 (germline): KGHSH, LQKENI. The germline V and J ends were trimmed by 3 bases and 2 bases, with 11 bases remaining between them. There are 16 residues in the CDR3. The CDR3 bases are TGTGCCAGCTCACCGACCGCAGGTCCCTATAATTCACCCCTCCACTTT. It encodes CASSPTAGPYNSPLHF.

The table lists this clonotype with many counts. The rearrangement links TRBV7-2 to TRBJ2-5, with TRBD2 matching over 11 bases. The J segment lost 5 bases and the V segment lost 5 bases, leaving 7 bases of the junction unmatched. CDR1 and CDR2 from the germline V gene are SGHTA and FQGNSA. This CDR3 region has 15 residues. For the CDR3, the DNA is TGTGCCAGCAGCCTTCCGGGACTAGCGGCGGAGACCCAGTACTTC. This encodes CASSLPGLAAETQYF.

The J gene is TRBJ2-2, the V gene TRBV7-2, with D hard to call. In germline, CDR1 is SGHTA, CDR2 FQGNSA. V was cut by 3 bases and J by 6 bases, with 5 bases left in between. The CDR3 contains 12 residues. The CDR3 loop reads CASSFRAGELFF. CDR3 sequence (DNA): TGTGCCAGCAGCTTTCGTGCCGGGGAGCTGTTTTTT.

This clonotype appeared many times. CDR3 protein: CASSLDSAYEQYF. The CDR3 DNA follows: TGTGCCAGCAGCTTGGATTCAGCATACGAGCAGTACTTC. J is TRBJ2-7 and V is TRBV5-5; D is undetermined. CDR3 length: 13 residues. Germline CDR1 SGHKS, CDR2 YYEKEE (reference sequence). V was cut by 0 bases and J by 4 bases, with 8 bases left in between.

The V and J genes are TRBV7-2 and TRBJ1-1; TRBD1 is a possible D gene (5 bases). This CDR3 spans 15 amino acids. Germline V lookup: CDR1 SGHTA, CDR2 FQGNSA. V was pared by 0 bases and J by 4 bases, with 12 bases between. The chain's CDR3 is CASSLARGRSTEAFF. Written as DNA, the CDR3 is TGTGCCAGCAGCTTAGCTAGGGGACGGAGCACTGAAGCTTTCTTT. The whole variable domain, remainder taken from reference TRBV7-2 and TRBJ1-1, is GAGVSQSPSNKVTEKGKDVELRCDPISGHTALYWYRQSLGQGLEFLIYFQGNSAPDKSGLPSDRFSAERTGGSVSTLTIQRTQQEDSAVYLCASSLARGRSTEAFFGQGTRLTVV.

This clonotype was seen repeatedly, ten times or more. The chain links TRBV6-2 or TRBV6-3 to TRBJ2-6; D is ambiguous. The V and J ends lost 6 bases and 0 bases respectively, with 9 bases between them. The CDR3 consists of 15 residues. Per the germline V gene, CDR1 is MNHEY and CDR2 is SVGEGT. DNA for the CDR3: TGTGCCAGCAGCACCATCTTCTCTGGGGCCAACGTCCTGACTTTC. Amino acids: CASSTIFSGANVLTF.

The J gene is TRBJ1-1, the V gene TRBV5-5; unclear D gene. The CDR3 is made up of 16 amino acids. Germline CDR1 and CDR2: SGHKS and YYEKEE (reference sequence). V dropped 6 bases and J dropped 4 bases, with 22 bases sitting between them. For the CDR3, the DNA is TGTGCCAGCACCAGGACTGAGACACGCCGAGGCACTGAAGCTTTCTTT. This gives the protein CASTRTETRRGTEAFF.

This clonotype was seen ten or more times. The chain couples TRBV6-4 to TRBJ2-3; no clear D gene. Germline V gene data show CDR1 as MRHNA and CDR2 as SNTAGT. The CDR3 length is 13 residues. V lost 2 bases and J 3 bases, leaving 6 bases between the germline ends. The CDR3 DNA reads as TGTGCCAGCAGTGACGGGGTGACAGATACGCAGTATTTT. This translates into CASSDGVTDTQYF.

This clonotype was seen at least ten times. The chain employs TRBV12-3 or TRBV12-4 and TRBJ1-2, with D perhaps matching TRBD1 (5 bases). CDR3 length equals 15 residues. V lost 3 bases and J lost 3, with 14 bases in between. The CDR3 DNA sequence: TGTGCCAGCAGTTTGACTGAGACAGAATACTATGGCTACACCTTC. This sequence encodes CASSLTETEYYGYTF.

This clonotype was detected many times. V and J are TRBV7-2 and TRBJ2-1, with TRBD2 as a possible D gene (5 bases). Germline CDR1 SGHTA, CDR2 FQGNSA. The CDR3 is 13 residues long. The germline V and J ends were trimmed by 4 bases and 10 bases, with 14 bases remaining between them. The CDR3 protein is CASSSPFREEQFF. CDR3 in DNA: TGTGCCAGCAGCTCCCCTTTTCGGGAAGAGCAGTTCTTC.

In this sample, this clonotype turned up a few times. This sequence joins TRBV12-3 or TRBV12-4 and TRBJ1-1; D gene ambiguous. CDR3 length equals 16 residues. The V gene lost 6 bases and the J gene lost 3 bases, with 20 bases spanning the gap. The CDR3 here is CASSPRGVGSDTEAFF. DNA for the CDR3: TGTGCCAGCAGCCCCCGGGGAGTGGGATCGGACACTGAAGCTTTCTTT.

This clonotype showed up many times. The genes are TRBV10-3 and TRBJ2-3; the D gene is possibly TRBD2 (6 bases). Germline V gene data show CDR1 as ENHRY and CDR2 as SYGVKD. V gave up 7 bases and J gave up 0 bases, with 17 bases separating them. CDR3 size: 16 residues. The CDR3: CAINMPGLDSTDTQYF. The DNA of the CDR3 is TGTGCCATCAATATGCCGGGACTTGATAGCACAGATACGCAGTATTTT.

This clonotype was observed a handful of times. The V gene is TRBV3-1, the J gene TRBJ2-1; 9 bases map to TRBD2. Germline CDR1 LGHDT, CDR2 YNNKEL (reference sequence). Trimming cost V 4 bases and J 10 bases; bases outside gene matches: 5. The CDR3 consists of 13 residues. This CDR3 reads CASSRLAGREQFF. The CDR3 DNA follows: TGTGCCAGCAGCCGGCTAGCGGGAAGGGAGCAGTTCTTC.

This clonotype was picked up many times. The V gene is TRBV7-2, the J gene TRBJ2-7; D uncertain. CDR1 is SGHTA, CDR2 FQGNSA, per germline. The V and J ends lost 4 bases and 5 bases respectively, with 12 bases between them. The CDR3 is 13 amino acids. CDR3 sequence: CASSWIQAHEQYF. CDR3 bases: TGTGCCAGCAGCTGGATACAAGCCCACGAGCAGTACTTC. Complete variable domain (other parts from reference TRBV7-2 and TRBJ2-7): GAGVSQSPSNKVTEKGKDVELRCDPISGHTALYWYRQSLGQGLEFLIYFQGNSAPDKSGLPSDRFSAERTGGSVSTLTIQRTQQEDSAVYLCASSWIQAHEQYFGPGTRLTVT.

The sample holds many counts of this clonotype. The chain joins TRBV3-1 to TRBJ1-6; D not resolved. The CDR3 covers 18 residues. CDR1 LGHDT and CDR2 YNNKEL come from the germline V gene (reference sequence). Trimming left V 4 bases short and J 0 bases short, with 16 bases between. This CDR3 is CASSRELGASSYNSPLHF. As DNA, the CDR3 is TGTGCCAGCAGCCGTGAACTCGGAGCTAGCTCCTATAATTCACCCCTCCACTTT.

This clonotype appeared a few times. The chain recombines TRBV5-6 with TRBJ2-3, with 7 nucleotides matching TRBD1. Germline V gene data show CDR1 as SGHDT and CDR2 as YYEEEE. CDR3 length: 13 residues. Losses at the gene ends were 4 bases for V and 4 bases for J; bases not matched to a gene: 3. CDR3 in amino acids: CASSDRDSDTQYF. CDR3 in DNA: TGTGCCAGCAGCGACAGGGATTCAGATACGCAGTATTTT. Drawing the rest from reference TRBV5-6 and TRBJ2-3, the complete variable domain is DAGVTQSPTHLIKTRGQQVTLRCSPKSGHDTVSWYQQALGQGPQFIFQYYEEEERQRGNFPDRFSGHQFPNYSSELNVNALLLGDSALYLCASSDRDSDTQYFGPGTRLTVL.

This clonotype was observed many times. The chain carries TRBV6-6 and TRBJ1-5, with TRBD1 as a possible D gene (5 bases). This CDR3 comprises 15 residues. Germline V gives CDR1 MNHNY, CDR2 SVGAGI (reference sequence). Between the trimmed V and J ends, which lost 4 bases and 3 bases, there was a span of 13 bases. CDR3 protein: CASSSRQKINQPQHF. For the CDR3, the DNA is TGTGCCAGCAGTTCCAGACAGAAAATCAATCAGCCCCAGCATTTT.

This clonotype appeared many times. This chain connects TRBV28 to TRBJ2-1; the match to TRBD2 covers 8 bases. After removal of 8 bases from V and 10 bases from J, the junction contained 10 bases not matched to a gene. The CDR3 is 13 amino acids. Germline-derived CDR1 and CDR2 are MDHEN and SYDVKM. As DNA, the CDR3 is TGTGCCAGCCGGGGAAGCGGGAGAGGGGAGCAGTTCTTC. Its translation: CASRGSGRGEQFF.

The genes are TRBV20-1 and TRBJ2-3; no clear D gene. This CDR3 region has 14 residues. CDR1 and CDR2 (germline): DFQATT, SNEGSKA (reference sequence). Trimming took off 3 bases at V and 5 bases at J, with 15 bases between the two ends. The CDR3 spells CSASPPFRGDTQYF. CDR3 in DNA: TGCAGTGCTAGCCCCCCGTTTCGTGGAGATACGCAGTATTTT.

This clonotype rates as large. The chain links TRBV5-1 to TRBJ1-5; D remains ambiguous. This CDR3 comprises 12 residues. CDR1 and CDR2 from the germline V gene are SGHRS and YFSETQ. V was trimmed by 4 bases and J by 4 bases, leaving 6 bases between them. CDR3 sequence (DNA): TGCGCCAGCAGCCAAAGAAATCAGCCCCAGCATTTT. Translating it yields CASSQRNQPQHF.

The rearrangement joins TRBV9 to TRBJ1-2; 8 positions match TRBD1. The germline V gene has CDR1 SGDLS and CDR2 YYNGEE. V shed 2 bases, J shed 6 bases, and the junction held 3 bases outside the gene matches. The CDR3 length is 13 residues. The CDR3 DNA sequence: TGTGCCAGCAGCGTGGGACAGGAGAATGGCTACACCTTC. Its protein product is CASSVGQENGYTF.

In its sample, this clonotype was seen many times. The junction departs from germline at one end; a sequencing error may be responsible. The chain links TRBV29-1 to TRBJ1-1; possibly TRBD1 for D (5 bases). This CDR3 has 13 residues. Germline CDR1 is SQVTM and CDR2 is ANQGSEA. As DNA, the CDR3 is TGCAGCGTTGAACCGGGACGCTTTTCTGACGCTTTCTTT. Its protein product is CSVEPGRFSDAFF.